The clone carrying this T cell receptor beta chain was detected only once. Its antigen is unidentified. A much larger clone lies one base from this, so it may be a read error. These data belong to a study of OX40 agonist ivuxolimab in advanced cancers. Across the study: Across the patients, intravenous ivuxolimab was delivered every 2 weeks at 0.01 to 10 mg/kg. Eligibility rules accepted prior anti-PD-1, anti-PD-L1 or anti-CTLA-4 therapy, and over 30% had some.

Profiled with immunoSEQ multiplex PCR; TCRdb holds only in-frame clones, not every one. The table records some 86,000 clones, roughly 94% of them present only once. The study's findings and limits: CD4+ and CD8+ blood T cells expanded clonally by week 6 at 0.1 to 3.0 mg/kg. Antigens targeted by the expanded peripheral T cells were not determined.

V was pared by 3 bases and J by 0 bases, with 4 bases between. Germline values: CDR1 SGHKS, CDR2 YYEKEE (reference sequence). This CDR3 comprises 13 residues. This sequence was found in an adult with an advanced solid tumor such as melanoma, head and neck, liver or kidney cancer. This chain uses TRBV5-5 with TRBJ1-5, with unresolved D. Specimen: CD4+ or CD8+ T cells sorted from blood, collected in a trial of the OX40 agonist ivuxolimab. CDR3 bases: TGTGCCAGCAGCTACTATAGCAATCAGCCCCAGCATTTT. This encodes CASSYYSNQPQHF.